This TCR beta chain was obtained from a study of blood T cell repertoires in COVID-19. CDR1 and CDR2 (germline): SGHRS, YFSETQ. This CDR3 has 14 amino acids. V lost 4 bases and J 6 bases, leaving 11 bases between the germline ends. Cohort assignment relied on participant-reported clinical history. Clones were read by immunoSEQ multiplex PCR, and TCRdb kept only the in-frame ones, dropping some. The table shows 200,000 to 250,000 clones, with about nine tenths occurring only once. The origin of this receptor is a woman under 30 who had recovered from COVID-19. Material: PBMCs or T cells enriched from blood (not recorded which). The rearrangement links TRBV5-1 to TRBJ1-6; D is possibly TRBD1 (6 bases). This CDR3 is CASSLDSGNSPLHF. Written as DNA, the CDR3 is TGCGCCAGCAGCCTGGACAGCGGTAATTCACCCCTCCACTTT.